The 23 T cell receptor beta chains in this list originate from one sample, sequenced in a study of cytomegalovirus exposure and HLA in healthy donors (dated by TCRdb to about 2017). Libraries were made using the immunoSEQ multiplex PCR assay. A mixture of 60 forward primers for TCR Vbeta segments and 13 reverse primers for TCR Jbeta segments was used in the multiplex PCR. Entries here come from immuneACCESS through TCRdb and include only in-frame sequences with V and J called. Some clones fail to appear in such tables; in the studies checked, an unresolved V gene covers under half of the shortfall, and the cause of the remainder is unknown. For this sample the table gives about 160,000 clones, of which roughly 80% were detected only once. Of the sample, approximately 11% falls within the top ten clones. The specimen was PBMCs. These receptor sequences come from a man between 45 and 60 years old in good health and CMV-seropositive.

The chain joins TRBV7-3 to TRBJ1-1, with TRBD1 matching over 8 bases. Trimming took 5 bases from V and 1 from J; bases not matched to a gene: 3. The germline V gene has CDR1 SGHTA and CDR2 FQGTGA. This CDR3 has 14 amino acids. The CDR3 DNA sequence: TGTGCCAGCAGCAGAGACAGGGGGAACACTGAAGCTTTCTTT. Encoded protein: CASSRDRGNTEAFF.

The chain recombines TRBV2 with TRBJ1-3; 8 bases fit TRBD1. The CDR3 loop spans 14 amino acids. The germline CDR1 and CDR2 sequences are SNHLY and FYNNEI. V shed 4 bases, J shed 3 bases, and the junction held 2 bases outside the gene matches. DNA for the CDR3: TGTGCCAGCAGTGCGGACAGGGTTGGAAACACCATATATTTT. Its translation is CASSADRVGNTIYF.

Comment on this clone: The same CDR3 arises from other DNA sequences in this sample as well. The chain combines TRBV7-9 with TRBJ1-2; no clear D. The CDR3 totals 13 residues. Germline CDR1 SEHNR, CDR2 FQNEAQ (reference sequence). V dropped 1 base and J dropped 4 bases, with 7 bases sitting between them. The DNA for the CDR3 is TGTGCCAGCAGCTTAGACAGTAGCTATGGCTACACCTTC. Its protein is CASSLDSSYGYTF.

The chain has TRBV4-3 and TRBJ2-7; D is uncertain. The CDR3 spans 15 residues. The V gene lost 0 bases and the J gene lost 3 bases, with 12 bases spanning the gap. Germline CDR1 is LGHNA and CDR2 is YSLEER. The CDR3 here is CASSQERQSYYEQYF. The DNA for the CDR3 is TGCGCCAGCAGCCAAGAGCGGCAGAGTTACTACGAGCAGTACTTC.

The rearrangement uses TRBV28 and TRBJ1-1, with 10 bases that match TRBD1. The V gene end was trimmed by 5 bases and the J gene end by 5 bases; junction bases not matched to a gene: 8. The CDR3 length is 15 residues. CDR1 and CDR2 (germline): MDHEN, SYDVKM. CDR3 coding DNA: TGTGCCAGCAGTCAAAGGACAGGGGGATGGACTGAAGCTTTCTTT. Its translation is CASSQRTGGWTEAFF. The entire variable domain, with the rest obtained from reference TRBV28 and TRBJ1-1, is as follows: DVKVTQSSRYLVKRTGEKVFLECVQDMDHENMFWYRQDPGLGLRLIYFSYDVKMKEKGDIPEGYSVSREKKERFSLILESASTNQTSMYLCASSQRTGGWTEAFFGQGTRLTVV.

The chain recombines TRBV7-2 with TRBJ2-3, with TRBD2 matching over 9 bases. V lost 7 bases and J lost 0; bases outside the gene matches: 17. The CDR3 contains 19 residues. CDR1 and CDR2 from the germline V gene are SGHTA and FQGNSA. In nucleotides, the CDR3 is TGTGCCAGCATTCCCCTACGGAGGGCTAGCGGGGCCAGCACAGATACGCAGTATTTT. Protein: CASIPLRRASGASTDTQYF.

The chain uses TRBV19 and TRBJ1-1, with D perhaps matching TRBD1 (6 bases). The CDR3 contains 17 residues. V lost 0 bases and J 4 bases, leaving 18 bases between the germline ends. Germline V lookup: CDR1 LNHDA, CDR2 SQIVND (reference sequence). The CDR3 loop reads CASSIDHRTGWGTEAFF. The CDR3 DNA follows: TGTGCCAGTAGTATAGATCATAGAACAGGGTGGGGCACTGAAGCTTTCTTT.

V usage is TRBV28 and J usage is TRBJ1-6; D is ambiguous. Per the germline V gene, CDR1 is MDHEN and CDR2 is SYDVKM. V was shortened by 5 bases and J by 5 bases, with 10 bases between the two germline ends. The CDR3 spans 14 residues. The CDR3 sequence is CASSAGRDNSPLHF. CDR3 nucleotides: TGTGCCAGCAGTGCAGGTCGCGATAATTCACCCCTCCACTTT.

The rearrangement joins TRBV7-8 to TRBJ2-7; 7 bases are shared with TRBD1. The CDR3 is made up of 13 amino acids. Germline V CDR1 and CDR2: SGHVS, FQNEAQ. The J segment lost 3 bases and the V segment lost 5 bases, leaving 4 bases of the junction unmatched. CDR3 sequence (DNA): TGTGCCAGCAGCCCCGACAGGGTCTACGAGCAGTACTTC. This gives the protein CASSPDRVYEQYF.

The chain recombines TRBV30 with TRBJ1-6, with TRBD1 matching over 7 bases. This CDR3 has 15 residues. Germline lookup yields CDR1 GTSNPN and CDR2 SVGIG (reference sequence). Trimming cost V 3 bases and J 8 bases; bases outside gene matches: 10. CDR3 in DNA: TGTGCCTGGAGCGACGCCCAGGGGGTCGATTCACCCCTCCACTTT. Its protein is CAWSDAQGVDSPLHF.

The chain has TRBV28 and TRBJ2-7; 7 bases line up with TRBD1. In germline, CDR1 is MDHEN, CDR2 SYDVKM. The CDR3 has 15 amino acids. The J segment lost 0 bases and the V segment lost 5 bases, leaving 7 bases of the junction unmatched. CDR3 in DNA: TGTGCCAGCAGTCGACAGGGAAGGAGCTCCTACGAGCAGTACTTC. Its translation: CASSRQGRSSYEQYF.

On this clone itself: An end of the junction does not agree with germline; a read error may underlie this. The chain joins TRBV7-3 to TRBJ2-3, with 8 bases fitting TRBD2. The CDR3 is made up of 16 amino acids. Germline V gives CDR1 SGHTA, CDR2 FQGTGA. CDR3 residues: CAGSLTAGVSTDTQYF. As DNA, the CDR3 is TGTGCCGGCAGCCTAACAGCGGGGGTTAGCACAGATACGCAGTATTTT.

The CDR3 nucleotides are TGTGCCAGCAGTGAAGCCCCTTGGACAGGGAACGCAGATACGCAGTATTTT. It yields the protein CASSEAPWTGNADTQYF. The V gene is TRBV6-1, the J gene TRBJ2-3, with TRBD1 matching 8 bases. V lost 0 bases and J lost 4; bases outside the gene matches: 9. The germline V gene has CDR1 MNHNS and CDR2 SASEGT. CDR3 length equals 17 residues.

The V and J genes are TRBV7-3 and TRBJ2-3, with TRBD2 as a possible D gene (5 bases). Germline CDR1 SGHTA, CDR2 FQGTGA. CDR3 length equals 13 residues. The V and J ends lost 2 bases and 6 bases respectively, with 9 bases between them. The CDR3 coding sequence is TGTGCCAGCAGCTTATTCGTAGCGGATACGCAGTATTTT. Translation: CASSLFVADTQYF.

In the case of this clone: Other DNA sequences in the sample encode the same CDR3. The J gene is TRBJ1-3, the V gene TRBV7-2; tentative D call: TRBD1 (6 bases). Germline V gene lookup returns CDR1 SGHTA and CDR2 FQGNSA. The CDR3 runs to 17 residues. Trimming shortened V by 1 base and J by 2 bases, and 15 bases separated the two germline ends. This CDR3 is CASSLVGQGTTGNTIYF. CDR3 sequence (DNA): TGTGCCAGCAGCTTAGTAGGGCAGGGGACTACTGGAAACACCATATATTTT.

This chain connects TRBV28 to TRBJ1-3, with a possible D match to TRBD1 (6 bases). Germline assignment: CDR1 MDHEN and CDR2 SYDVKM. Trimming took 3 bases from V and 1 from J, leaving 10 bases between them. This CDR3 is 15 amino acids long. In nucleotides, the CDR3 is TGTGCCAGCAGTTTTCAGGGGCCATCTGGAAACACCATATATTTT. Translation: CASSFQGPSGNTIYF.

This chain links TRBV7-9 with TRBJ2-7, with TRBD2 identical over 13 bases. The germline V gene has CDR1 SEHNR and CDR2 FQNEAQ (reference sequence). The CDR3 is made up of 15 amino acids. Germline trimming cut 4 bases from V and 6 bases from J; bases unmatched to any gene: 6. The DNA of the CDR3 is TGTGCCAGCAGCTCTTGGACTAGCGGGAGTTTCGAGCAGTACTTC. It encodes CASSSWTSGSFEQYF.

The V call is TRBV11-3, the J call TRBJ1-2; TRBD1 matches 10 bases. In germline, CDR1 is SGHNT, CDR2 YENEEA. The CDR3 is 18 amino acids. J was trimmed by 3 bases and V by 0 bases; bases with no gene match: 10. The CDR3 DNA follows: TGTGCCAGCAGCTTAGACCGGGACAGGGGCTTCCCTGACTATGGCTACACCTTC. It yields the protein CASSLDRDRGFPDYGYTF.

The chain uses TRBV9 and TRBJ1-2, with D tentatively TRBD1 (6 bases). Trimming stripped 4 bases from V and 7 bases from J, with 20 bases between. CDR1 is SGDLS, CDR2 YYNGEE, per germline. The CDR3 totals 15 residues. The DNA for the CDR3 is TGTGCCAGCAGCACAATTTTGCCAGGGGCCAGTGGCTACACCTTC. As protein: CASSTILPGASGYTF.

The V gene is TRBV27, the J gene TRBJ2-7, with TRBD2 matching over 11 bases. V lost 10 bases, J lost 5 bases, and 10 bases stayed unmatched. The germline V gene encodes CDR1 MNHEY and CDR2 SMNVEV (reference sequence). This CDR3 contains 14 residues. The CDR3 bases are TGTGCCAAGGGGACTAGCGGAAGAGCAGACGAGCAGTACTTC. Its translation is CAKGTSGRADEQYF.

This clone was recorded once. V and J are TRBV11-2 and TRBJ1-1; 8 nucleotides line up with TRBD1. The V and J ends lost 3 bases and 4 bases, in that order; junction bases with no gene match: 4. The germline gives CDR1 SGHAT, CDR2 FQNNGV. The CDR3 extends over 14 amino acids. The CDR3 spells CASSFDRGGTEAFF. Written as DNA, the CDR3 is TGTGCCAGCAGCTTCGACAGGGGCGGCACTGAAGCTTTCTTT.

The chain is built from TRBV28 and TRBJ2-3; D may be TRBD2 (6 bases). Germline V gene sequence: CDR1 MDHEN, CDR2 SYDVKM. The ends were cut back, 4 bases at V and 8 bases at J, with 10 bases in the middle. The CDR3 extends over 12 amino acids. The DNA for the CDR3 is TGTGCCAGCAGTTATTTGCGGGGTACGCAGTATTTT. As protein: CASSYLRGTQYF.

The V and J genes are TRBV19 and TRBJ2-1; TRBD2 matches at 8 bases. Germline-derived CDR1 and CDR2 are LNHDA and SQIVND (reference sequence). This CDR3 spans 15 amino acids. The V gene end was trimmed by 6 bases and the J gene end by 9 bases; junction bases not matched to a gene: 13. The CDR3 sequence: CASSPGTSRGGEQFF. CDR3 DNA sequence: TGTGCCAGTAGCCCGGGGACTAGTAGGGGGGGTGAGCAGTTCTTC.